This T cell receptor beta chain was recovered during a study of CD8 T cells in ankylosing spondylitis. General observations from the study: Both synovial fluid and blood in reactive arthritis had previously been reported to carry some motif variants. Made up of eight highly homologous variants, a TCR beta motif appeared characteristic of ankylosing spondylitis blood. Significantly higher representation of disease-linked clones was reported for matched ankylosing spondylitis synovial fluid.

Making the TCR beta libraries involved quantitative 5'-RACE with molecular barcodes. TCRdb ran MiXCR on the 5' RACE reads and lists one entry per CDR3 protein. Of 670,000 or so distinct CDR3 sequences in the sample, roughly 19% were seen once. Details on this clonotype: Its antigen remains unidentified.

Per the germline V gene, CDR1 is SGHTA and CDR2 is FQGNSA. The CDR3 contains 15 residues. The V segment lost 4 bases and the J segment 5 bases; nucleotides outside the gene matches: 9. The TCR was taken from a male donor with ankylosing spondylitis. The sequencing sample was made of blood, either unsorted or a sorted T cell fraction (not recorded which). The V and J genes are TRBV7-2 and TRBJ2-3; 7 bases map to TRBD2. The CDR3 region is CASSSSGTMGDTQYF. In DNA, the CDR3 is TGTGCCAGCAGCTCGAGCGGGACCATGGGAGATACGCAGTATTTT.